Only one count was recorded for the clone carrying this T cell receptor (beta chain). The antigen is unknown. The study ran its PCR with 60 Vbeta and 13 Jbeta primers. Method: immunoSEQ multiplex PCR; TCRdb's copy keeps in-frame clones and lacks some. The table lists around 91,000 clones, over 75% of them singletons, with around 4.4% in the top ten. This sample is drawn from a study of cytomegalovirus exposure and HLA in healthy donors. Study-wide background: Clustering assigned about 80% of the approximately 400 genotyped donors to the Caucasian-associated ancestry cluster.

Trimming at V came to 6 bases and at J to 5 bases, leaving 10 bases not matched to a gene. Germline assignment: CDR1 MNHEY and CDR2 SVGAGI. The length of the CDR3 is 15 residues. Study conclusions and caveats: In vitro testing confirmed a few CMV-associated chains as specific for CMV antigens. A missense variant in DCLRE1C was later tied to TCR beta V- and J-gene trimming. It was shown in a later analysis that HLA-associated TCR beta chains were more clonally expanded than other, equally common chains.

The clonotype comes from a male donor in good health and CMV-seropositive. Sequences were obtained from PBMCs. The chain employs TRBV6-5 and TRBJ2-3, with 8 nucleotides matching TRBD2. This CDR3 reads CASRHLAGGGDTQYF. The CDR3 coding sequence is TGTGCCAGCAGGCACCTAGCGGGCGGGGGAGATACGCAGTATTTT.